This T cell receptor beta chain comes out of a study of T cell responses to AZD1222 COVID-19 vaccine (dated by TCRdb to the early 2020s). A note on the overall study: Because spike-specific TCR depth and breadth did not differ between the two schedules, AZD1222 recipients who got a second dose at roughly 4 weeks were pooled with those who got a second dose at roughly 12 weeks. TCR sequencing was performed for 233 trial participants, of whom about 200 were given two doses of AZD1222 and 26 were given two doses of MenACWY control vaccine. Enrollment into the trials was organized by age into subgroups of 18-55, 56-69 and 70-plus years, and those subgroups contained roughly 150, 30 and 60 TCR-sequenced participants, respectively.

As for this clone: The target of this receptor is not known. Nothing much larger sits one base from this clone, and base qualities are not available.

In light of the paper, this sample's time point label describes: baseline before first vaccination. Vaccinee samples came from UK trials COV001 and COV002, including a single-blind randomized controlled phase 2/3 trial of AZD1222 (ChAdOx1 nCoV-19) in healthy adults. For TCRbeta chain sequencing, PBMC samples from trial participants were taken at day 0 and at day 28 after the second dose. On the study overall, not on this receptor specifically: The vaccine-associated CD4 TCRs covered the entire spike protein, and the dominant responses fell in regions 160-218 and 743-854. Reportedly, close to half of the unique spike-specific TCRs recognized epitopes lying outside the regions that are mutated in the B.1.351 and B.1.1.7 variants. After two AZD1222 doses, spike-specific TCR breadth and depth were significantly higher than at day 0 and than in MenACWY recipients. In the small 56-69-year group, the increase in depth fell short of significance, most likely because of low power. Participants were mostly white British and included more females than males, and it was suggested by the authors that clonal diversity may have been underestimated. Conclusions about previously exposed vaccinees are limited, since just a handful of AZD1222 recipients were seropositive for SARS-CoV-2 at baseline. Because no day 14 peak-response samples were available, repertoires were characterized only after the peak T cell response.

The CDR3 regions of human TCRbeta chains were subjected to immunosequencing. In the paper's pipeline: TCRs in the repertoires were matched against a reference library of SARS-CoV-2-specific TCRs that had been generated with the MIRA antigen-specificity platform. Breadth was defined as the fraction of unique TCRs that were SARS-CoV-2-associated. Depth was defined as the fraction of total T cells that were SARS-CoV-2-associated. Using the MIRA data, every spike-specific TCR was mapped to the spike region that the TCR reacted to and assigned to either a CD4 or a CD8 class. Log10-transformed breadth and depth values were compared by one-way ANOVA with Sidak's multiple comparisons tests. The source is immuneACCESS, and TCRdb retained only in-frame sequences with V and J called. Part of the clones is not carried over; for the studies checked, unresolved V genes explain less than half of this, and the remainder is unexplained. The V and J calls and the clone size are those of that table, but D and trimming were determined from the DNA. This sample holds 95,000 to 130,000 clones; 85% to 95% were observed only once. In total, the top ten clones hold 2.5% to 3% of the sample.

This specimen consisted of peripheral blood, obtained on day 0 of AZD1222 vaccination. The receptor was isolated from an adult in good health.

Here the CDR3 is given as CASSPRGYEQFF. The nucleotides are TGTGCCAGCAGCCCTCGGGGGTATGAGCAGTTCTTC. This sequence uses TRBV6-2 or TRBV6-3 and TRBJ2-1; TRBD2 is perhaps the D gene, given 6 matching bases. CDR1 and CDR2 are read off the germline V gene as MNHEY and SVGEGT. The CDR3 has 12 amino acids, counting the end cysteine and phenylalanine. Here the CDR3 DNA is all that survives: 36 bases in frame from base 1. At the junction V is shortened by 6 bases and J by 8 bases, with 11 bases in between.